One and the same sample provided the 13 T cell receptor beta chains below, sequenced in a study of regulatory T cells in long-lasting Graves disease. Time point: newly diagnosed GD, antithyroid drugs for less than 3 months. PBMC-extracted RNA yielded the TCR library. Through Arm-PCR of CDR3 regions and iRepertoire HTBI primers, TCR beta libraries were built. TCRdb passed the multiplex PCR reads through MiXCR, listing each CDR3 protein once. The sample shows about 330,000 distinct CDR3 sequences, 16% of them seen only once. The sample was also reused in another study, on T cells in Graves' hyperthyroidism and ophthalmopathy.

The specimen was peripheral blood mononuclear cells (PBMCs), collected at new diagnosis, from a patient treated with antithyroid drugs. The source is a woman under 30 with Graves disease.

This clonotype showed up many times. The CDR3 sequence is CASSPQPTGVEEKLFF. The CDR3 nucleotides read TGTGCCAGCTCACCCCAACCCACAGGGGTGGAGGAAAAACTGTTTTTT. V gene TRBV18 combines with J gene TRBJ1-4; 7 bases align to TRBD1. V was pared by 3 bases and J by 8 bases, with 12 bases of the junction left unmatched. CDR1 and CDR2 (germline): KGHSH, LQKENI. This CDR3 has 16 amino acids.

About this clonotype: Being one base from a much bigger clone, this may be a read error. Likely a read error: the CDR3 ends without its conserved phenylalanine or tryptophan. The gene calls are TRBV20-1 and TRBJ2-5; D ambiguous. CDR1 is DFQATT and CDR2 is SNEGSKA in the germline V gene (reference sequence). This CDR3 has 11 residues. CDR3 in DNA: TGCAGCGCGGCCCATGAAGAGACCCAGTACTCC. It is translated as CSAAHEETQYS.

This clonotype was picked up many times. This CDR3 reads CSASPQEERVAQYF. CDR3 DNA: TGCAGTGCTAGCCCTCAGGAGGAGAGGGTGGCGCAGTATTTT. The chain recombines TRBV20-1 with TRBJ2-3, with D possibly TRBD2 on 5 matching bases. The V end was cut by 3 bases, the J end by 10 bases, with 20 bases between. This CDR3 spans 14 amino acids. Germline V CDR1 and CDR2: DFQATT, SNEGSKA (reference sequence).

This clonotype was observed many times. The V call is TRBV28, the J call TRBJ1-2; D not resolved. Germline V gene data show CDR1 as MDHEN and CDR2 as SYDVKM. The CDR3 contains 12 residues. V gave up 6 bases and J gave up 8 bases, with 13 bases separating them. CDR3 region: CASSLRNRGYTF. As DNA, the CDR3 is TGTGCCAGCAGCCTCCGGAACCGAGGCTACACCTTC.

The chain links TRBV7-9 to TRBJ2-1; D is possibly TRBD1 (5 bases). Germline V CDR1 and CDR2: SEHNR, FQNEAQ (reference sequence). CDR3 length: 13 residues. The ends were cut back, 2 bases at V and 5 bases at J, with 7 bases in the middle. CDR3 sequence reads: CASSLPGNNEQFF. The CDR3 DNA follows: TGTGCCAGCAGCTTACCAGGGAACAATGAGCAGTTCTTC. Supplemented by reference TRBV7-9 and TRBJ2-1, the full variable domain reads DTGVSQNPRHKITKRGQNVTFRCDPISEHNRLYWYRQTLGQGPEFLTYFQNEAQLEKSRLLSDRFSAERPKGSFSTLEIQRTEQGDSAMYLCASSLPGNNEQFFGPGTRLTVL.

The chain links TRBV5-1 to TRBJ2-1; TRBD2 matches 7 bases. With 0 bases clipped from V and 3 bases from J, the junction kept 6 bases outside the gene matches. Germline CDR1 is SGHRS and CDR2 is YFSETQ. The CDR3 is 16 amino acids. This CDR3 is CASSLEASGFYNEQFF. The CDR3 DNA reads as TGCGCCAGCAGCTTGGAGGCTAGCGGATTCTACAATGAGCAGTTCTTC.

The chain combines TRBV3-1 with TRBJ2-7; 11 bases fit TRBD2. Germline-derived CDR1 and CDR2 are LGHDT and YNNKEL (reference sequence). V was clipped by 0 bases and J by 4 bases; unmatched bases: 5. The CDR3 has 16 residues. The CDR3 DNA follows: TGTGCCAGCAGCCAAGAGGGTACTAGCGGGAGTTACGAGCAGTACTTC. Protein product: CASSQEGTSGSYEQYF.

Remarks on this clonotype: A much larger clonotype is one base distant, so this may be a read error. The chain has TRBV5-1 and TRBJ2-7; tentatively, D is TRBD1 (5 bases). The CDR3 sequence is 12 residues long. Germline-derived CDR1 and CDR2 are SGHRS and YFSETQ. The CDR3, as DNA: TGCGCCAGCAGCTATGACAGTTACGAGCAGCACTTC. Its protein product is CASSYDSYEQHF.

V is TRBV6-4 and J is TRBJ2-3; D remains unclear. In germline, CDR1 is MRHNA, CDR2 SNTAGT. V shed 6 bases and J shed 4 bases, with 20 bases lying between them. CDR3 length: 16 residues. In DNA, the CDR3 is TGTGCCAGCAGCCCTGACCTAGGTTCCGGAGCAGATACGCAGTATTTT. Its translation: CASSPDLGSGADTQYF.

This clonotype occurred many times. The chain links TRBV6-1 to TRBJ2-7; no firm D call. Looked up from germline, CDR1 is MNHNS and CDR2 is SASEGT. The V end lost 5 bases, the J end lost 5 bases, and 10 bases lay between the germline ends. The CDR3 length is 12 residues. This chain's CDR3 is CASSPLGDEQYF. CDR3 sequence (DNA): TGTGCCAGCAGTCCACTTGGCGACGAGCAGTACTTC.

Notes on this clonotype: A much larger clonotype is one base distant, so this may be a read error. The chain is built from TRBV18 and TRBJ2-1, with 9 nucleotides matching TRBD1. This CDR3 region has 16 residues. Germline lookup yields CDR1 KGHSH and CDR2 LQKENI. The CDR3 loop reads CASPPERTGAYNEQFF. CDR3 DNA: TGTGCCAGCCCACCTGAGCGGACAGGGGCCTACAATGAGCAGTTCTTC.

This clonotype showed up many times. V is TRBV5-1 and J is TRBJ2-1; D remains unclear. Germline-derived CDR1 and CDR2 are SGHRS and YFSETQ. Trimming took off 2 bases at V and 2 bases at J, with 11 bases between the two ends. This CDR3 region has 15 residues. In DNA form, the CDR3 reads TGCGCCAGCAGCTTTGAGGACGGAGCCTACAATGAGCAGTTCTTC. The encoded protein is CASSFEDGAYNEQFF.

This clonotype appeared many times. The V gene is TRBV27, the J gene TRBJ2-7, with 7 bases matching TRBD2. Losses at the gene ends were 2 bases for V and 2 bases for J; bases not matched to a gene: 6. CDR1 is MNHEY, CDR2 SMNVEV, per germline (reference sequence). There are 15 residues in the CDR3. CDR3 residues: CASSLMASGPYEQYF. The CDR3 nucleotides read TGTGCCAGCAGTTTAATGGCTAGCGGCCCCTACGAGCAGTACTTC.